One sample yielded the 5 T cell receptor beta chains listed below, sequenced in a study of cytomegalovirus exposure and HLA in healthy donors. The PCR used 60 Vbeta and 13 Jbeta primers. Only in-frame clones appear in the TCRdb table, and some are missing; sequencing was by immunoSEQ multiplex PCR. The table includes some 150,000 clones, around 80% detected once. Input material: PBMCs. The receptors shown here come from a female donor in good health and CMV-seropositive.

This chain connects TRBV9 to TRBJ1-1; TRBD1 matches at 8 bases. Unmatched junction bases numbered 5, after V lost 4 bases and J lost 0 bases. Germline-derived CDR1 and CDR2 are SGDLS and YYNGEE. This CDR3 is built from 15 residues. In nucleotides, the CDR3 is TGTGCCAGCAGCCCAGGGACAGGTATGAACACTGAAGCTTTCTTT. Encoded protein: CASSPGTGMNTEAFF. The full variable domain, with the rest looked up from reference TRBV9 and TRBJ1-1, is DSGVTQTPKHLITATGQRVTLRCSPRSGDLSVYWYQQSLDQGLQFLIQYYNGEERAKGNILERFSAQQFPDLHSELNLSSLELGDSALYFCASSPGTGMNTEAFFGQGTRLTVV.

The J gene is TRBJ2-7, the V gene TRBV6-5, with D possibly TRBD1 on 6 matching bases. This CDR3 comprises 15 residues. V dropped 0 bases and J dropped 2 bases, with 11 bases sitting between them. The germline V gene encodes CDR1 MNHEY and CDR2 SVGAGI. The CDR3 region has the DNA TGTGCCAGCAGTTACTCGGGACACAATCCCTACGAGCAGTACTTC. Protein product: CASSYSGHNPYEQYF.

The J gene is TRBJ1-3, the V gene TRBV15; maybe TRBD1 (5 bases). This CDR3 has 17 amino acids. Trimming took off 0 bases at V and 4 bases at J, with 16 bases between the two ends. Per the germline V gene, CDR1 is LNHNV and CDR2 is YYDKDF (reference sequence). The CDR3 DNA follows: TGTGCCACCAGCAGAGACCGCCCCGACAGTGGGGGAAACACCATATATTTT. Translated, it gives CATSRDRPDSGGNTIYF.

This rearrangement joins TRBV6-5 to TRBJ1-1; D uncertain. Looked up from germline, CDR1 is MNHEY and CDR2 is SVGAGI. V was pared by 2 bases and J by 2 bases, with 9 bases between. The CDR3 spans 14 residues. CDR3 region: CASSYAEDNTEAFF. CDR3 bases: TGTGCCAGCAGTTACGCAGAGGATAACACTGAAGCTTTCTTT.

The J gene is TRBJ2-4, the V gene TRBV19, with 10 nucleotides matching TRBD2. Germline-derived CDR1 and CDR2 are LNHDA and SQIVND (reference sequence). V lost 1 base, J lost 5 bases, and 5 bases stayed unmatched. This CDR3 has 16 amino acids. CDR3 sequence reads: CASSIAAAGGQNIQYF. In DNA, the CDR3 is TGTGCCAGTAGTATAGCCGCAGCGGGGGGGCAAAACATTCAGTACTTC.